This T cell receptor beta chain was documented in a study of blood T cells in healthy people across ages. For this clonotype: Antigen: not known.

PCR was performed a second time for about 7 to 12 cycles using a sample-barcoded 5' primer and a J-beta primer mix. TCRdb re-analysed the 5' RACE reads in MiXCR, keeping a single row per CDR3 protein. The sample carries a few hundred thousand distinct CDR3 sequences, approximately 52% recorded once. This CDR3 contains 13 residues. V lost 4 bases to trimming and J lost 4 bases, with 13 bases between them. Germline loops: CDR1 SQVTM, CDR2 ANQGSEA. Overall study findings and caveats: Versus aged donors, long-lived donors had higher diversity and more naive CD4+ cells.

Source material: blood. The genes are TRBV29-1 and TRBJ1-1; no reliable D call. The sequence came from a man between 60 and 75 years old in good health. The CDR3, as DNA: TGCAGCGTTGCCGGGAGGTTGGGCACTGAAGCTTTCTTT. Encoded protein: CSVAGRLGTEAFF. Complete variable domain (other parts from reference TRBV29-1 and TRBJ1-1): SAVISQKPSRDICQRGTSLTIQCQVDSQVTMMFWYRQQPGQSLTLIATANQGSEATYESGFVIDKFPISRPNLTFSTLTVSNMSPEDSSIYLCSVAGRLGTEAFFGQGTRLTVV.